A single sample gave rise to the 7 T cell receptor beta chains below, sequenced in a study of T cell responses to AZD1222 COVID-19 vaccine. Assay used: immunoSEQ multiplex PCR; TCRdb lists only in-frame clones, some missing. This table has some 80,000 clones, around 89% appearing once. The material was peripheral blood, obtained 28 days after the second dose of the MenACWY control vaccine. The receptors originated from an adult who received the MenACWY meningococcal vaccine as a control.

The CDR3 DNA sequence: TGTGCCAGCAGTGAAAGGGGAACCCTCCTACCCAAAGATACGCAGTATTTT. It codes for CASSERGTLLPKDTQYF. The chain uses TRBV2 and TRBJ2-3; tentatively, D is TRBD1 (5 bases). CDR1 SNHLY and CDR2 FYNNEI come from the germline V gene. Between the trimmed V and J ends, which lost 2 bases and 5 bases, there was a span of 20 bases. This CDR3 contains 17 residues.

A single count supports this clone. The chain employs TRBV7-2 and TRBJ1-2; D perhaps matches TRBD1 (5 bases). Per the germline V gene, CDR1 is SGHTA and CDR2 is FQGNSA. This CDR3 region has 14 residues. Trimming cost V 5 bases and J 1 base, with 11 bases left between them. The CDR3 DNA sequence: TGTGCCAGCAGCATACGACAGATTAACTATGGCTACACCTTC. Translating gives CASSIRQINYGYTF.

The chain employs TRBV7-9 and TRBJ1-1, with D perhaps matching TRBD1 (6 bases). CDR3 length equals 15 residues. V was shortened by 5 bases and J by 0 bases, with 13 bases between the two germline ends. Germline V lookup: CDR1 SEHNR, CDR2 FQNEAQ (reference sequence). In nucleotides, the CDR3 is TGTGCCAGCAGCCCCAAGGGGGTATTGAACACTGAAGCTTTCTTT. Residues: CASSPKGVLNTEAFF.

This chain uses TRBV18 with TRBJ2-6, with 7 bases that match TRBD1. V was clipped by 3 bases and J by 2 bases; unmatched bases: 13. The CDR3 totals 19 residues. CDR1 is KGHSH and CDR2 is LQKENI in the germline V gene. In DNA, the CDR3 is TGTGCCAGCTCACCTTTCATTGGACAGGCCGCACCTGGGGCCAACGTCCTGACTTTC. Translated, it gives CASSPFIGQAAPGANVLTF.

The chain recombines TRBV6-1 with TRBJ1-4; no firm D call. This CDR3 is 15 amino acids long. V was cut by 3 bases and J by 3 bases, with 11 bases left in between. Germline V gives CDR1 MNHNS, CDR2 SASEGT. The CDR3 reads CASSEGEGANEKLFF. The CDR3 region has the DNA TGTGCCAGCAGTGAGGGAGAGGGTGCTAATGAAAAACTGTTTTTT.

The J gene is TRBJ2-6, the V gene TRBV7-2, with TRBD1 as a possible D gene (6 bases). This CDR3 has 18 amino acids. The germline V and J ends were trimmed by 3 bases and 0 bases, with 15 bases remaining between them. Germline V gene lookup returns CDR1 SGHTA and CDR2 FQGNSA. CDR3 sequence: CASSFRQAPSSGANVLTF. The CDR3 bases are TGTGCCAGCAGCTTTAGACAGGCGCCTAGCTCTGGGGCCAACGTCCTGACTTTC. Full variable domain (rest looked up from reference TRBV7-2 and TRBJ2-6): GAGVSQSPSNKVTEKGKDVELRCDPISGHTALYWYRQSLGQGLEFLIYFQGNSAPDKSGLPSDRFSAERTGGSVSTLTIQRTQQEDSAVYLCASSFRQAPSSGANVLTFGAGSRLTVL.

The genes are TRBV4-2 and TRBJ2-3, with 7 bases identical to TRBD1. Germline assignment: CDR1 LGHNA and CDR2 YNFKEQ. The CDR3 has 14 amino acids. V was clipped by 4 bases and J by 2 bases; unmatched bases: 3. The CDR3 nucleotides are TGTGCCAGCAGCCCCGGACAGGCCACAGATACGCAGTATTTT. This encodes CASSPGQATDTQYF.